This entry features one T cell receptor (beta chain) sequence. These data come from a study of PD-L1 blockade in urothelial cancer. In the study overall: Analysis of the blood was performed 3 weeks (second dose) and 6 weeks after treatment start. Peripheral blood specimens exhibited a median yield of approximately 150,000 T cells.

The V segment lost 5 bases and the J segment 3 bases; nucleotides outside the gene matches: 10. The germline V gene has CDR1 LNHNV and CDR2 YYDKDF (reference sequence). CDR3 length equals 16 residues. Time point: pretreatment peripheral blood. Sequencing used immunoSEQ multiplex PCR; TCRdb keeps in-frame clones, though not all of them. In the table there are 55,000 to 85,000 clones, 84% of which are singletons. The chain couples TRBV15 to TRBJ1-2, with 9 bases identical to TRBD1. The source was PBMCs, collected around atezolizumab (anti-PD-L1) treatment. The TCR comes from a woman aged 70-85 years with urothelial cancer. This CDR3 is CATSADRGLTDYGYTF. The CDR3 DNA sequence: TGTGCCACCAGCGCGGACAGGGGTTTAACCGACTATGGCTACACCTTC.